The clone carrying this T cell receptor (beta chain) came up many times. Its antigen is still unknown. This entry comes from a study of neurological immune-mediated disorders. 5'RACE generated cDNA with 10-nucleotide random UMIs. One entry per CDR3 protein, called by TCRdb with MiXCR from the 5' RACE reads. The table has 40,000 or so distinct CDR3 sequences, 13% to 15% seen once. This CDR3 has 16 residues. V lost 4 bases, J lost 1 base, and 5 bases stayed unmatched. The germline V gene encodes CDR1 SGHRS and CDR2 YFSETQ. Regarding the study as a whole: HTLV-1-associated myelopathy displayed the greatest TCR clonal expansion, and multiple sclerosis exhibited the smallest, lower than that of healthy controls. No CDR3 amino acid sequences were shared by expanded clones across subjects, suggesting private repertoires in all groups.

Unsorted libraries were generated from 2 million PBMCs. These cells had been stored in RNAlater at -80 C. The chain links TRBV5-1 to TRBJ2-2; 9 nucleotides line up with TRBD1. The sequencing input was PBMCs. This clonotype was sampled from a woman aged 50 to 65 with HTLV-1-associated myelopathy (HAM/TSP). In DNA form, the CDR3 reads TGCGCCAGCAGCCTTCGGACAGGGGTGAACACCGGGGAGCTGTTTTTT. Protein: CASSLRTGVNTGELFF. Together with reference TRBV5-1 and TRBJ2-2, the CDR3 gives the full variable domain: KAGVTQTPRYLIKTRGQQVTLSCSPISGHRSVSWYQQTPGQGLQFLFEYFSETQRNKGNFPGRFSGRQFSNSRSEMNVSTLELGDSALYLCASSLRTGVNTGELFFGEGSRLTVL.